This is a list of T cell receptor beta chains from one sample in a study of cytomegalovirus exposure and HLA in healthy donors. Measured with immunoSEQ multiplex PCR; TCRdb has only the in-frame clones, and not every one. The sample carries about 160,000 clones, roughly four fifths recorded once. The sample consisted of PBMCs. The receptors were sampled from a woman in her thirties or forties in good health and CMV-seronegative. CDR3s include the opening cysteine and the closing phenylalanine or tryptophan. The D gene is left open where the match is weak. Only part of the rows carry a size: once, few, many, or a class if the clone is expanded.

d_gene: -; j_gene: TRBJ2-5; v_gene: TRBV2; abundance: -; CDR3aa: CASSVGDNGAETQYF; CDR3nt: TGTGCCAGCAGTGTCGGGGACAACGGTGCAGAGACCCAGTACTTC
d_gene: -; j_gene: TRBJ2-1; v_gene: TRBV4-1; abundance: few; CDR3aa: CASSHPLEGGGADNEQFF; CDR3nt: TGCGCCAGCAGCCACCCCTTGGAAGGTGGGGGGGCCGACAATGAGCAGTTCTTC
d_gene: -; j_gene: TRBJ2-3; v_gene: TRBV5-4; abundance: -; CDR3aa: CASSFAGPDTQYF; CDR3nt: TGTGCCAGCAGCTTCGCTGGCCCAGATACGCAGTATTTT
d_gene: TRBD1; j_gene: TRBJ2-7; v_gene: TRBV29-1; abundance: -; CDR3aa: CSVLSTGGFSYEQYF; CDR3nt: TGCAGCGTCCTTTCTACAGGGGGCTTCTCCTACGAGCAGTACTTC
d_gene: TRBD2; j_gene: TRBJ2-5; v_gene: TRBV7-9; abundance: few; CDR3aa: CASSSPSGGETQYF; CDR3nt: TGTGCCAGCAGCTCCCCAAGCGGGGGGGAGACCCAGTACTTC
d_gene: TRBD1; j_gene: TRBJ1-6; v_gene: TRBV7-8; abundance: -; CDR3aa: CASSQRTGNNSPLHF; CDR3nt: TGTGCCAGCAGCCAAAGGACAGGGAACAATTCACCCCTCCACTTT
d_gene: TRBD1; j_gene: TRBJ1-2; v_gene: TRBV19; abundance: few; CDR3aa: CASSIPQGARGYTF; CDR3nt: TGTGCCAGTAGTATTCCACAGGGGGCGAGGGGCTACACCTTC
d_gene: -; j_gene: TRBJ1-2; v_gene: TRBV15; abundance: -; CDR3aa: CATSRVGALDYGYTF; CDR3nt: TGTGCCACCAGCAGAGTGGGGGCGTTGGACTATGGCTACACCTTC
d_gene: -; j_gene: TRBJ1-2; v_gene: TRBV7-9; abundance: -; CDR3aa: CASSPGLANYGYTF; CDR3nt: TGTGCCAGCAGTCCTGGACTGGCTAACTATGGCTACACCTTC
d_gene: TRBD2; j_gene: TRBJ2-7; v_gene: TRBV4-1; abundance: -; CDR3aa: CASSLSGGGYEQYF; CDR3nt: TGCGCCAGCAGCCTTAGCGGCGGGGGCTACGAGCAGTACTTC
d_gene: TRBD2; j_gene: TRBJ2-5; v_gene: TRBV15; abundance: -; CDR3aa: CATSRPPRGGSVETQYF; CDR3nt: TGTGCCACCAGCAGACCCCCCCGGGGGGGAAGTGTAGAGACCCAGTACTTC
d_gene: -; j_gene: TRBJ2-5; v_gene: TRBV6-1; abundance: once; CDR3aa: CASRKTRFETQYF; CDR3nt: TGTGCCAGCAGAAAGACAAGGTTCGAGACCCAGTACTTC
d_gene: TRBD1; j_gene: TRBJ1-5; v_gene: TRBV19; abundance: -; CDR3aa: CASSQGVEQPQHF; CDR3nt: TGTGCCAGTAGTCAGGGGGTCGAACAGCCCCAGCATTTT
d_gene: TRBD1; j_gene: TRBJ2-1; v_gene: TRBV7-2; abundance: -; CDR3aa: CASSPDRVNEQFF; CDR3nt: TGTGCCAGCAGCCCGGACAGGGTTAATGAGCAGTTCTTC
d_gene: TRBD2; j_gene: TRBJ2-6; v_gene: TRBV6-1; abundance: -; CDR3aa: CASRGGGSGANVLTF; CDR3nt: TGTGCCAGCAGAGGCGGGGGCTCTGGGGCCAACGTCCTGACTTTC
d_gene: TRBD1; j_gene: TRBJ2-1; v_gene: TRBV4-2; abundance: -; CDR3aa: CASSQGTGMSDEQFF; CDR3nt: TGTGCCAGCAGCCAAGGGACAGGGATGTCCGATGAGCAGTTCTTC
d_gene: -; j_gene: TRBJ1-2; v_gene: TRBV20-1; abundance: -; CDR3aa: CSLGKNYGYTF; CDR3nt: TGCAGTCTGGGCAAGAACTATGGCTACACCTTC
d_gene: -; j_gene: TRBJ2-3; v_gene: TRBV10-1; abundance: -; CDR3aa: CASSEEPPPADTQYF; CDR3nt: TGCGCCAGCAGTGAGGAACCCCCGCCGGCAGATACGCAGTATTTT
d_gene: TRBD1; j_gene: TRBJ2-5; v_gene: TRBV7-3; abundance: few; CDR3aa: CASSPGTAQETQYF; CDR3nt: TGTGCCAGCAGCCCCGGGACAGCCCAAGAGACCCAGTACTTC
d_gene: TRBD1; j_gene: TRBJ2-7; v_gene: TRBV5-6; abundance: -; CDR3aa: CASSLGQGSSYEQYF; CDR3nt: TGTGCCAGCAGCCTAGGACAGGGGAGCTCCTACGAGCAGTACTTC
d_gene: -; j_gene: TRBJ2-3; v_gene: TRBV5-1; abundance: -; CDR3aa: CASSSFAGTDTQYF; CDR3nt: TGCGCCAGCAGCTCTTTTGCGGGCACAGATACGCAGTATTTT
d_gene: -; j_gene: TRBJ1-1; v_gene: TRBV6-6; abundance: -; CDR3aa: CASSYPEGITNTEAFF; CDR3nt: TGTGCCAGCAGTTACCCAGAGGGCATAACGAACACTGAAGCTTTCTTT
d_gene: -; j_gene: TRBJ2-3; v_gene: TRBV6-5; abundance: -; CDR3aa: CASSLGGGITDTQYF; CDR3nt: TGTGCCAGCAGTCTTGGGGGGGGCATTACAGATACGCAGTATTTT
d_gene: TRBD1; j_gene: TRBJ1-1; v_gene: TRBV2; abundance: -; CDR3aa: CASRLGQGWRMNTEAFF; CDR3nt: TGTGCCAGCAGACTCGGACAGGGATGGAGAATGAACACTGAAGCTTTCTTT
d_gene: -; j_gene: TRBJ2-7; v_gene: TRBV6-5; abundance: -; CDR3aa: CASSYSYWGGPYEQYF; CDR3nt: TGTGCCAGCAGTTACTCTTATTGGGGGGGCCCCTACGAGCAGTACTTC
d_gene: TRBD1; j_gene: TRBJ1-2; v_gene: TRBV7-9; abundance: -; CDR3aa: CASSSPGQAFGYTF; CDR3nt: TGTGCCAGCAGCTCCCCGGGACAGGCATTTGGCTACACCTTC
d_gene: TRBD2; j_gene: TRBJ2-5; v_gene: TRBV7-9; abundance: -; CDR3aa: CASSSGLGAGETQYF; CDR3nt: TGTGCCAGCAGCTCCGGACTAGGCGCAGGAGAGACCCAGTACTTC
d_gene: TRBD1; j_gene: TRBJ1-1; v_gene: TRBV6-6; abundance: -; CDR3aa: CASRRDRPTEAFF; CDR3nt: TGTGCCAGCAGGAGGGACAGACCCACTGAAGCTTTCTTT
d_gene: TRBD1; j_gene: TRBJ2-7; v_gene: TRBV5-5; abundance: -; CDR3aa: CASSGSTGVSYEQYF; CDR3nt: TGTGCCAGCAGCGGGTCGACAGGGGTTAGCTACGAGCAGTACTTC
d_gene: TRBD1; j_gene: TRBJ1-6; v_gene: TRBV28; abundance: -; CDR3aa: CASGRGDRGRVGNSPLHF; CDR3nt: TGTGCCAGCGGCCGCGGGGACAGGGGGCGCGTCGGTAATTCACCCCTCCACTTT
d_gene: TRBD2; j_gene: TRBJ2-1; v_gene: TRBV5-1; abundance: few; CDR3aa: CASCSTVTSGVSNEQFF; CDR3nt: TGCGCCAGCTGCTCAACAGTTACTAGCGGGGTCAGCAATGAGCAGTTCTTC
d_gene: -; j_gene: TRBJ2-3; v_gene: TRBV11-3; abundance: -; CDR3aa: CASSPGLITDTQYF; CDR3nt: TGTGCCAGCAGCCCGGGACTTATCACAGATACGCAGTATTTT
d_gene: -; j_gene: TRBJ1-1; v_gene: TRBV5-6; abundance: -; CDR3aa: CASTPVGGGPVNTEAFF; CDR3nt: TGTGCCAGCACGCCCGTGGGAGGGGGTCCGGTGAACACTGAAGCTTTCTTT
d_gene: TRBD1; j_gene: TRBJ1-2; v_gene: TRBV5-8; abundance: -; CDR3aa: CASSLDRDFYGYTF; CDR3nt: TGTGCCAGCAGCCTTGACAGGGACTTTTATGGCTACACCTTC
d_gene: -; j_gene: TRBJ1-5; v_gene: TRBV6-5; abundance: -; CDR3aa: CASGTGDNQPQHF; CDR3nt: TGTGCCAGCGGAACAGGCGACAATCAGCCCCAGCATTTT
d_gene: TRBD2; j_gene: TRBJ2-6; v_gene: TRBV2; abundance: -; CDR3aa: CASRLAGAGANVLTF; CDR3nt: TGTGCCAGCAGACTAGCGGGGGCTGGGGCCAACGTCCTGACTTTC
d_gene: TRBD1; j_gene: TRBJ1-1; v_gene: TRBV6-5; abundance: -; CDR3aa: CASSPTGQGSTEAFF; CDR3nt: TGTGCCAGCAGCCCTACGGGACAGGGAAGCACTGAAGCTTTCTTT
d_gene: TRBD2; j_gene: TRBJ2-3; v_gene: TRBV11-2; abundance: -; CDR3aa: CASSDTLAVFTDTQYF; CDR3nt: TGTGCCAGCAGCGATACCCTAGCGGTATTCACAGATACGCAGTATTTT
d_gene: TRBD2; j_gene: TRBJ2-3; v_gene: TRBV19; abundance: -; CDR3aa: CASSIAPLAGGRDTQYF; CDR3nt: TGTGCCAGTAGTATAGCCCCATTAGCGGGGGGGAGAGATACGCAGTATTTT
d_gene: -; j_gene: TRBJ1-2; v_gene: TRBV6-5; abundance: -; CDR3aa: CASSYSGGEGGAGYTF; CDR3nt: TGTGCCAGCAGTTACTCGGGCGGGGAGGGAGGGGCTGGCTACACCTTC
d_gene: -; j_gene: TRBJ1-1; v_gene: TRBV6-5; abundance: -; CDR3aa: CASRPAGQIAEAFF; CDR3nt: TGTGCCAGCAGACCGGCCGGACAGATCGCTGAAGCTTTCTTT
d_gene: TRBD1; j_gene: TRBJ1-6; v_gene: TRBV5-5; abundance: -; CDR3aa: CASSLAGNRGGSPLHF; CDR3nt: TGTGCCAGCAGCTTGGCCGGGAACAGGGGAGGATCACCCCTCCACTTT
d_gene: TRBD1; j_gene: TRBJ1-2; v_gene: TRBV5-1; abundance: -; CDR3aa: CASSTQGSSGYTF; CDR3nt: TGCGCCAGCAGCACACAGGGGTCGAGCGGCTACACCTTC
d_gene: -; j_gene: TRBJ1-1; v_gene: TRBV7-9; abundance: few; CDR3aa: CASSMNLGTEAFF; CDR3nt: TGTGCCAGCAGCATGAATCTAGGCACTGAAGCTTTCTTT
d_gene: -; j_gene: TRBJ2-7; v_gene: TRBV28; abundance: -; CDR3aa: CASSLEITVGEQYF; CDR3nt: TGTGCCAGCAGTTTGGAGATTACGGTTGGCGAGCAGTACTTC
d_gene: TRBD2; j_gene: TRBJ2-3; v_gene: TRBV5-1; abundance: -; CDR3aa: CASSLASGGASDTQYF; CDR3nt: TGCGCCAGCAGCTTGGCTAGCGGGGGGGCCTCAGATACGCAGTATTTT
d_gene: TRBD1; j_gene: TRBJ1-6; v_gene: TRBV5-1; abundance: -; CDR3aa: CASSGQANSPLHF; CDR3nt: TGCGCCAGCTCGGGACAGGCCAATTCACCCCTCCACTTT
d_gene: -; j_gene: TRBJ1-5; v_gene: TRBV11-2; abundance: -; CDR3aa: CASSPSGGFTQPQHF; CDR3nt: TGTGCCAGCAGCCCGTCGGGGGGGTTCACTCAGCCCCAGCATTTT
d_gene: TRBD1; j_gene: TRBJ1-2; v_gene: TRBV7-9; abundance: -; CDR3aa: CASSPGQAGYGYTF; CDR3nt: TGTGCCAGCAGCCCAGGACAGGCAGGCTATGGCTACACCTTC
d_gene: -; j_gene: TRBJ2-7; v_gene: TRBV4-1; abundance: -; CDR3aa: CASSQGLLTGRFYEQYF; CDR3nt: TGCGCCAGCAGCCAAGGCCTCCTAACAGGGCGATTCTACGAGCAGTACTTC
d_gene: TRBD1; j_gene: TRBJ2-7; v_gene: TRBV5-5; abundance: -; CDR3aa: CASSSATGDDAYEQYF; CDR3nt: TGTGCCAGCAGCTCAGCGACAGGGGACGACGCCTACGAGCAGTACTTC
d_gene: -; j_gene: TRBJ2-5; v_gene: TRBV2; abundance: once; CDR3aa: CASTLAGRIETQYF; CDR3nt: TGTGCCAGCACCCTCGCGGGGAGAATTGAGACCCAGTACTTC
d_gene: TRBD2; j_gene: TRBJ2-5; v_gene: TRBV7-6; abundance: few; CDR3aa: CASSSAVAGVGETQYF; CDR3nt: TGTGCCAGCAGCTCAGCGGTAGCGGGGGTTGGGGAGACCCAGTACTTC
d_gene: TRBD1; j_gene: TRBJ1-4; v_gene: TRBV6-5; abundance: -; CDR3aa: CASRNRDRPNEKLFF; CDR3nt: TGTGCCAGCAGGAACCGGGACAGACCTAATGAAAAACTGTTTTTT
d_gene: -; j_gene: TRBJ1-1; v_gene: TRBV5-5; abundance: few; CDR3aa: CASSLSSGANTEAFF; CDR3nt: TGTGCCAGCAGCTTATCTTCTGGAGCGAACACTGAAGCTTTCTTT
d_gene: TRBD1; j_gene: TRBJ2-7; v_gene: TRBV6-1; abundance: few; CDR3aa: CASSRQGFHEQYF; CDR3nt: TGTGCCAGCAGTCGACAGGGATTCCACGAGCAGTACTTC
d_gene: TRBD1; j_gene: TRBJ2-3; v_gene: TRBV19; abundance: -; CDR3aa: CAARDRATDTQYF; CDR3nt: TGTGCTGCCCGGGACAGGGCCACAGATACGCAGTATTTT
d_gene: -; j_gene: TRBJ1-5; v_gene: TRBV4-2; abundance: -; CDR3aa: CASSQGSGRGNQPQHF; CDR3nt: TGTGCCAGCAGCCAAGGGAGCGGAAGGGGCAATCAGCCCCAGCATTTT
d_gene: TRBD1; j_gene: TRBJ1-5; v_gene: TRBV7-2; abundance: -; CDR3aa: CASSAGGVNQPQHF; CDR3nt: TGTGCCAGCAGCGCAGGGGGCGTCAATCAGCCCCAGCATTTT
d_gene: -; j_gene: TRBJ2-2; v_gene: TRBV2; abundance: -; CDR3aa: CASEAGKFGELFF; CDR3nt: TGTGCCAGCGAGGCAGGGAAGTTCGGGGAGCTGTTTTTT